This entry features one T cell receptor (beta chain) sequence. Original processing notes: Using reference gene primer amplification, nucleated cell counts were estimated. The assay was immunoSEQ multiplex PCR, and TCRdb's table has in-frame clones only and misses some. That table supplies the V and J calls and clone size; D and trimming were determined from the DNA. The sample has about 170,000 clones, more than 65% seen once; the top ten hold roughly 11%. This sample is part of a study of blood T cell repertoires in COVID-19. The overall study: COVID-19 samples from acute and convalescent phases originated in the United States, Italy and Spain. T cells, B-cell-depleted T cells, or PBMCs supplied cDNA or gDNA.

The sample was peripheral blood. The sequence was obtained from a man aged 65 to 85 with active or convalescent COVID-19.

CDR3 region: CASSLEGAANYGYTF. The CDR3 DNA reads as TGTGCCAGCAGCTTAGAAGGGGCAGCTAACTATGGCTACACCTTC. The rearrangement joins TRBV7-3 to TRBJ1-2, with TRBD1 as a possible D gene (5 bases). V lost 2 bases and J 0 bases, leaving 10 bases between the germline ends. Germline V gives CDR1 SGHTA, CDR2 FQGTGA. The CDR3 is made up of 15 amino acids.